This is a list of T cell receptor beta chains from one sample in a study of blood T cells in healthy people across ages. TCRdb called the 5' RACE reads again in MiXCR, with one record for every CDR3 protein. The sample includes over a million distinct CDR3 sequences, approximately 59% of them seen just once. The sequencing input was blood. The receptors were sampled from a man aged 18-30 years in good health. Both conserved end residues are part of each CDR3. Fields, in order: J gene, clone size, D gene, V gene, CDR3 length, CDR3 protein, CDR3 DNA. A D gene is named only where the DNA matches it firmly. Size is omitted from some rows. Given values are once, few, many or a class for expanded clones.

TRBJ2-7	.	TRBD2	TRBV20-1	15	CSARDYSGGTYEQYF	TGCAGTGCTAGAGATTATAGCGGGGGGACCTACGAGCAGTACTTC
TRBJ2-4	.	.	TRBV5-5	14	CASSLEFAKNIQYF	TGTGCCAGCAGCTTGGAGTTTGCCAAAAACATTCAGTACTTC
TRBJ2-7	.	.	TRBV5-1	15	CASSVTYQVFHEQYF	TGCGCCAGCAGCGTAACTTATCAGGTATTCCACGAGCAGTACTTC
TRBJ1-4	.	TRBD1	TRBV12-3/TRBV12-4	14	CASSLQGKNEKLFF	TGTGCCAGCAGTCTACAGGGGAAGAATGAAAAACTGTTTTTT
TRBJ1-2	few	.	TRBV25-1	13	CASAPGANYGYTF	TGTGCCAGCGCCCCTGGGGCAAACTATGGCTACACCTTC
TRBJ2-1	.	TRBD2	TRBV5-1	16	CASSVWGLEVDNEQFF	TGCGCCAGCAGCGTGTGGGGACTAGAGGTTGACAATGAGCAGTTCTTC
TRBJ2-7	.	.	TRBV29-1	13	CSVEDGGDNEQYF	TGCAGCGTTGAAGATGGCGGTGACAATGAGCAGTACTTC
TRBJ2-5	.	TRBD1	TRBV6-2/TRBV6-3	15	CASSRDSYFQETQYF	TGTGCCAGCAGTCGGGACAGCTATTTCCAAGAGACCCAGTACTTC
TRBJ2-3	.	TRBD2	TRBV11-2	15	CASSSAGGRSDTQYF	TGTGCCAGCAGCTCAGCGGGAGGAAGATCAGATACGCAGTATTTT
TRBJ2-5	few	.	TRBV29-1	13	CSVASQGQETQYF	TGCAGCGTTGCATCACAGGGACAAGAGACCCAGTACTTC
TRBJ2-2	.	TRBD1	TRBV3-1	16	CASSLPRDRGPGELFF	TGTGCCAGCAGCCTCCCCCGGGACAGGGGGCCCGGGGAGCTGTTTTTT
TRBJ2-7	once	.	TRBV20-1	13	CSAGGGLSYEQYF	TGCAGTGCAGGGGGGGGTTTAAGCTACGAGCAGTACTTC
TRBJ1-6	.	.	TRBV6-6	13	CASNGRGGSPLHF	TGTGCCAGCAACGGGAGGGGGGGTTCACCTCTCCACTTT
TRBJ1-2	.	TRBD1	TRBV29-1	15	CSVEDRDRSYYGYTF	TGCAGCGTTGAAGATCGGGACAGGAGCTACTATGGCTACACCTTC
TRBJ2-7	few	TRBD1	TRBV9	15	CASSAGQGSSYEQYF	TGTGCCAGCAGCGCCGGACAGGGGAGCTCCTACGAGCAGTACTTC
TRBJ1-3	.	TRBD1	TRBV28	18	CASSLFSTGDWVSHTIYF	TGTGCCAGCAGTTTATTCTCAACAGGGGACTGGGTTAGCCACACCATATATTTT
TRBJ1-2	.	TRBD1	TRBV12-3/TRBV12-4	16	CASSQGVNLYNYGYTF	TGTGCCAGCAGTCAGGGGGTCAACTTATACAACTATGGCTACACCTTC
TRBJ2-3	.	TRBD2	TRBV4-2	19	CASSQEVWREGRSTDTQYF	TGTGCCAGCAGCCAAGAGGTTTGGCGGGAGGGTCGTAGCACAGATACGCAGTATTTT
TRBJ2-5	.	TRBD2	TRBV7-2	14	CASSPRAGTETQYF	TGTGCCAGCAGCCCGAGAGCGGGAACCGAGACCCAGTACTTC
TRBJ1-2	.	TRBD1	TRBV27	16	CASGGGGLLFNYGYTF	TGTGCCAGCGGGGGAGGGGGCCTACTTTTTAACTATGGCTACACCTTC
TRBJ1-1	.	TRBD1	TRBV6-5	10	CASIQGRAFF	TGTGCCAGCATACAGGGGAGAGCTTTCTTT
TRBJ1-5	.	.	TRBV5-1	14	CASSRDGMNQPQHF	TGCGCCAGCAGCCGCGACGGTATGAATCAGCCCCAGCATTTT
TRBJ2-1	.	TRBD2	TRBV5-1	17	CASSPRLAGVTYNEQFF	TGCGCCAGCAGCCCCCGACTAGCGGGGGTTACATACAATGAGCAGTTCTTC
TRBJ2-1	.	.	TRBV4-1	14	CASSAGQQVDEQFF	TGCGCCAGCAGCGCCGGCCAACAGGTCGATGAGCAGTTCTTC
TRBJ1-2	.	.	TRBV4-3	17	CASSQEVSWSGRDGYTF	TGCGCCAGCAGCCAAGAGGTTTCGTGGTCGGGACGCGATGGCTACACCTTC
TRBJ2-1	.	.	TRBV28	11	CASRYRDEQFF	TGTGCCAGCAGGTATCGGGATGAGCAGTTCTTC
TRBJ2-5	.	TRBD2	TRBV15	16	CATSSLAGGGDNEQYF	TGTGCCACCAGCAGTCTCGCGGGAGGTGGAGACAATGAGCAGTACTTC
TRBJ1-1	.	.	TRBV2	10	CASISTEAFF	TGTGCCAGCATTTCAACTGAAGCTTTCTTT
TRBJ2-7	.	TRBD2	TRBV7-6	15	CASSLRNGRDYEQYF	TGTGCCAGCAGCTTAAGGAACGGTAGGGACTATGAGCAGTACTTC
TRBJ2-7	.	TRBD2	TRBV11-2	15	CASSLVGSGNYEQYF	TGTGCCAGCAGCTTAGTCGGTAGCGGGAACTACGAGCAGTACTTC
TRBJ2-5	.	.	TRBV5-1	16	CASSLSRHNYEETQYF	TGCGCCAGCAGCTTGAGCCGACACAATTATGAAGAGACCCAGTACTTC
TRBJ2-7	.	.	TRBV20-1	11	CSANYRYEQYF	TGCAGTGCTAACTATCGTTATGAGCAGTACTTC
TRBJ2-7	.	TRBD1	TRBV4-3	16	CASSQDSGQVYSEQYF	TGCGCCAGCAGCCAAGACTCGGGACAGGTCTACAGTGAGCAGTACTTC
TRBJ2-2	.	.	TRBV5-1	15	CASSWATANTGELFF	TGCGCCAGCAGCTGGGCGACAGCGAACACCGGGGAGCTGTTTTTT
TRBJ2-1	once	TRBD2	TRBV7-2	14	CASSLTSPNNEQFF	TGTGCCAGCAGTCTGACTAGCCCGAACAATGAGCAGTTCTTC
TRBJ2-7	few	TRBD1	TRBV4-2	16	CASSPNLQQGYDEQYF	TGTGCCAGCAGCCCGAACTTACAACAGGGGTATGACGAGCAGTACTTC
TRBJ2-1	few	.	TRBV7-9	16	CASSPSRADTYNEQFF	TGTGCCAGCAGCCCCTCTCGAGCGGACACCTACAATGAGCAGTTCTTC
TRBJ2-5	once	.	TRBV20-1	14	CSARDGRPPGTQYF	TGCAGTGCTAGAGATGGCAGGCCCCCGGGGACCCAGTACTTC
TRBJ1-2	.	.	TRBV4-1	15	CASSQEPDPNYGYTF	TGCGCCAGCAGCCAAGAACCGGACCCTAACTATGGCTACACCTTC
TRBJ2-1	few	.	TRBV20-1	13	CSASLGIYNEQFF	TGCAGTGCTAGCTTGGGGATTTACAATGAGCAGTTCTTC
TRBJ1-2	once	TRBD1	TRBV12-3/TRBV12-4	16	CASSLDFRQGARGYTF	TGTGCCAGCAGTTTAGATTTCCGGCAGGGGGCGCGTGGCTACACCTTC
TRBJ2-1	.	TRBD2	TRBV3-1	17	CASSQPTSGGSDNEQFF	TGTGCCAGCAGCCAGCCAACTAGCGGGGGATCTGATAATGAGCAGTTCTTC
TRBJ1-6	.	.	TRBV7-2	16	CASSLSQSSYNSPLHF	TGTGCCAGCAGCTTAAGTCAGAGCTCCTATAATTCACCCCTCCACTTT
TRBJ2-1	.	TRBD2	TRBV4-1	14	CASSKERDRDEQFF	TGCGCCAGCAGCAAGGAGCGGGATCGAGATGAGCAGTTCTTC
TRBJ1-5	.	TRBD1	TRBV29-1	17	CSVGGTGGRYSNQPQHF	TGCAGCGTTGGTGGGACAGGAGGGCGGTATAGCAATCAGCCCCAGCATTTT
TRBJ2-7	.	.	TRBV29-1	13	CSVAPGQPYEQYF	TGCAGCGTCGCACCGGGACAACCCTACGAGCAGTACTTC
TRBJ1-2	.	.	TRBV7-2	13	CACSLDQYRGYTF	TGTGCCTGCAGCTTGGACCAATACAGGGGCTACACCTTC
TRBJ2-3	.	.	TRBV20-1	14	CSAEIYRIGDTQYF	TGCAGTGCCGAAATTTACAGAATCGGGGATACGCAGTATTTT
TRBJ1-2	few	.	TRBV6-5	13	CASSYFPGTGYTF	TGTGCCAGCAGTTACTTCCCTGGAACGGGCTACACCTTC